This T cell receptor (beta chain) was documented in a study of CD8+ T cells in alopecia areata. On the study more broadly: In an open-label trial, patients got 5 to 10 mg tofacitinib twice daily. Study-wide results and limits: Administration of tofacitinib significantly diminished scalp clonality and expanded CD8+ clones within the top 100.

Reverse transcribed after extraction, RNA yielded cDNA as the sequencing template. Profiled with immunoSEQ multiplex PCR; TCRdb holds only in-frame clones, not every one. This sample has about 270,000 clones; around three fifths occur once, and the top ten carry 0.8% to 1%. Indicated treatment: oral pan-JAK inhibitor, 5-10 mg twice daily. This clone was observed a handful of times. The target antigen is unknown. Looked up from germline, CDR1 is SNHLY and CDR2 is FYNNEI. The CDR3 is 15 residues long. V lost 0 bases and J 3 bases, leaving 11 bases between the germline ends. Source: CD4+ T cells sorted from blood, taken at roughly week 53, from a patient treated with tofacitinib. The TCR was taken from a human donor with alopecia areata. The chain combines TRBV2 with TRBJ1-1; D call uncertain. CDR3 nucleotides: TGTGCCAGCAGTGAAGCGTTTCTGAGGGACACTGAAGCTTTCTTT. This encodes CASSEAFLRDTEAFF.